One and the same sample provided the 11 T cell receptor beta chains below, sequenced in a study. TCRdb used MiXCR to reprocess the 5' RACE reads, holding one entry per CDR3 protein. The table shows about 57,000 distinct CDR3 sequences, with about 28% occurring only once. The sample consisted of tumor-infiltrating memory CD4+ T cells sorted from the breast tumor. Documented subset: memory CD4+ T cells, CD4+CD45RO+CD25-. The receptors originated from a female donor with breast cancer.

The rearrangement uses TRBV7-2 and TRBJ1-4, with D possibly being TRBD1 (5 bases). This CDR3 has 14 amino acids. The germline gives CDR1 SGHTA, CDR2 FQGNSA. V gave up 0 bases and J gave up 8 bases, with 10 bases separating them. This chain's CDR3 is CASSLAGEGEKLFF. The CDR3 nucleotides read TGTGCCAGCAGCTTAGCAGGGGAAGGGGAAAAACTGTTTTTT. Full variable domain (rest looked up from reference TRBV7-2 and TRBJ1-4): GAGVSQSPSNKVTEKGKDVELRCDPISGHTALYWYRQSLGQGLEFLIYFQGNSAPDKSGLPSDRFSAERTGGSVSTLTIQRTQQEDSAVYLCASSLAGEGEKLFFGSGTQLSVL.

In this sample, this clonotype turned up a few times. This chain joins TRBV6-5 and TRBJ2-5, with D possibly being TRBD1 (6 bases). The CDR3 loop spans 16 amino acids. The germline gives CDR1 MNHEY, CDR2 SVGAGI. Trimming took 3 bases from V and 9 from J, leaving 23 bases between them. CDR3 in DNA: TGTGCCAGCAGTTATGTCGCACCCAGAGGGGGTGCGGCCCAGTACTTC. This sequence encodes CASSYVAPRGGAAQYF.

V usage is TRBV7-2 and J usage is TRBJ2-3; either TRBD1 or TRBD2 may supply D (5 bases each). The CDR3 is 15 residues long. Trimming left V 3 bases short and J 8 bases short, with 18 bases between. CDR1 is SGHTA, CDR2 FQGNSA, per germline. The CDR3 here is CASSFPGPHSGTQYF. CDR3 in DNA: TGTGCCAGCAGCTTCCCGGGACCCCATTCAGGTACGCAGTATTTT. The full variable domain, in which reference TRBV7-2 and TRBJ2-3 provide the parts outside the CDR3, is GAGVSQSPSNKVTEKGKDVELRCDPISGHTALYWYRQSLGQGLEFLIYFQGNSAPDKSGLPSDRFSAERTGGSVSTLTIQRTQQEDSAVYLCASSFPGPHSGTQYFGPGTRLTVL.

The chain combines TRBV6-6 with TRBJ2-1, with D hard to call. Trimming removed 2 bases from V and 6 bases from J, with 5 bases in between. The V gene's germline CDR1 is MNHNY and CDR2 SVGAGI (reference sequence). This CDR3 comprises 12 residues. The CDR3 here is CASSYTSNEQFF. The CDR3, as DNA: TGTGCCAGCAGTTACACTTCCAATGAGCAGTTCTTC.

Only a few counts were recorded for this clonotype. This chain uses TRBV20-1 with TRBJ1-1; D not certain. Per germline, CDR1 DFQATT and CDR2 SNEGSKA (reference sequence). CDR3 length: 13 amino acids. The CDR3: CGVLFPSVPGAFF. Written as DNA, the CDR3 is TGCGGTGTCCTCTTCCCCTCAGTACCTGGGGCTTTCTTT.

This clonotype was seen only a few times. The CDR3 nucleotides are TGCAGCGTCCAGGCACGTCCTAACACCGGGGAGCTGTTTTTT. Translation: CSVQARPNTGELFF. The V gene is TRBV29-1, the J gene TRBJ2-2; no clear D. The germline gives CDR1 SQVTM, CDR2 ANQGSEA. The CDR3 is 14 residues long. The V end lost 6 bases, the J end lost 2 bases, and 13 bases lay between the germline ends.

V usage is TRBV24-1 and J usage is TRBJ1-1; possible D gene TRBD1, 6 bases. Germline-derived CDR1 and CDR2 are KGHDR and SFDVKD. Trimming left V 4 bases short and J 10 bases short, with 18 bases between. This CDR3 is built from 14 residues. The CDR3, as DNA: TGTGCCACCAGTGAAACGAGCAGGGGTGGAAGAGCTTTCTTT. Its protein is CATSETSRGGRAFF.

This clonotype was observed a handful of times. The V call is TRBV20-1, the J call TRBJ2-1, with 8 bases matching TRBD2. The trim removed 3 bases at V and 5 bases at J, leaving 12 bases unmatched. The CDR3 extends over 16 amino acids. CDR1 and CDR2 from the germline V gene are DFQATT and SNEGSKA (reference sequence). The CDR3 DNA reads as TGCAGTGCTAGTTCCGATTGGGCGGGAGGAGACAATGAGCAGTTCTTC. This translates into CSASSDWAGGDNEQFF.

In its sample, this clonotype was seen a few times. The V gene is TRBV6-1, the J gene TRBJ1-5; D call uncertain. Trimming stripped 4 bases from V and 4 bases from J, with 14 bases between. CDR1 and CDR2 from the germline V gene are MNHNS and SASEGT. The CDR3 sequence is 15 residues long. The CDR3 DNA follows: TGTGCCAGCAGTGTAGCCCCCGGATGGAATCAGCCCCAGCATTTT. It codes for CASSVAPGWNQPQHF.

As regards this clonotype: Since no conserved phenylalanine or tryptophan closes the CDR3, a read error is the likely cause. The rearrangement uses TRBV4-1 and TRBJ1-4; 8 bases match TRBD1. Per the germline V gene, CDR1 is MGHRA and CDR2 is YSYEKL. The CDR3 length is 16 residues. V lost 1 base and J lost 8; bases outside the gene matches: 9. Here the CDR3 reads CASSQGGQGVSEKLFL. The CDR3 nucleotides are TGCGCCAGCAGCCAAGGAGGACAGGGAGTCTCCGAAAAACTGTTTCTT.

This clonotype was counted a few times. The V and J genes are TRBV29-1 and TRBJ2-3; TRBD1 agrees at 11 bases. CDR1 and CDR2 (germline): SQVTM, ANQGSEA. CDR3 length equals 14 residues. CDR3 bases: TGCAGTTCAACCGGGACAGGGGGGGCAGATACGCAGTATTTT. Its translation is CSSTGTGGADTQYF.